The 10 T cell receptor beta chains below all came from one sample that was sequenced in a study of OX40 agonist ivuxolimab in advanced cancers. The protocol was immunoSEQ multiplex PCR, while the TCRdb copy is restricted to in-frame clones and leaves out a portion. The table shows tens of thousands of clones, with 85% to 95% occurring only once. Here the sequenced sample was CD4+ or CD8+ T cells sorted from blood, taken in a trial of the OX40 agonist ivuxolimab. All receptors derive from an adult with an advanced solid tumor such as melanoma, head and neck, liver or kidney cancer.

The V gene is TRBV11-2, the J gene TRBJ1-2, with a tentative D call TRBD1 (6 bases). This CDR3 comprises 15 residues. V shed 5 bases and J shed 1 base, with 14 bases lying between them. Germline V gene data show CDR1 as SGHAT and CDR2 as FQNNGV. CDR3 residues: CASSRSTGFNYGYTF. CDR3 bases: TGTGCCAGCAGCCGTTCTACAGGGTTTAACTATGGCTACACCTTC.

This chain links TRBV10-2 with TRBJ2-1, with a possible D match to TRBD2 (5 bases). The germline CDR1 and CDR2 sequences are WSHSY and SAAADI. V gave up 11 bases and J gave up 5 bases, with 16 bases separating them. The CDR3 extends over 13 amino acids. The CDR3 loop is CASVREPNNEQFF. The CDR3 DNA sequence: TGCGCCTCCGTCCGGGAACCCAACAATGAGCAGTTCTTC.

V and J are TRBV20-1 and TRBJ2-7, with D maybe TRBD1 (6 bases). V was shortened by 5 bases and J by 3 bases, with 8 bases between the two germline ends. Germline CDR1 DFQATT, CDR2 SNEGSKA (reference sequence). The CDR3 has 11 residues. In nucleotides, the CDR3 is TGCAGTGCTCTAGGGGGCTACGAGCAGTACTTC. Translation: CSALGGYEQYF.

This sequence joins TRBV18 and TRBJ1-5, with a weak D call TRBD1 (5 bases). The CDR3 runs 15 residues. The V and J ends lost 4 bases and 5 bases respectively, with 15 bases between them. Looked up from germline, CDR1 is KGHSH and CDR2 is LQKENI. CDR3 in amino acids: CASSHKGLTDQPQHF. CDR3 DNA: TGTGCCAGCTCACACAAGGGACTCACCGATCAGCCCCAGCATTTT.

The J gene is TRBJ1-1, the V gene TRBV7-9, with unresolved D. Germline CDR1 is SEHNR and CDR2 is FQNEAQ (reference sequence). The CDR3 runs 12 residues. Trimming took off 4 bases at V and 6 bases at J, with 9 bases between the two ends. The CDR3, as DNA: TGTGCCAGCAGCTCTGTCACTTCTGAAGCTTTCTTT. It is translated as CASSSVTSEAFF.

CDR3 sequence reads: CASSPFGLAGGLAGANVLTF. CDR3 DNA: TGTGCCAGCAGCCCCTTCGGGCTAGCGGGGGGGCTGGCTGGGGCCAACGTCCTGACTTTC. The chain has TRBV7-8 and TRBJ2-6, with 12 bases identical to TRBD2. This CDR3 contains 20 residues. Germline trimming cut 5 bases from V and 2 bases from J; bases unmatched to any gene: 13. Germline CDR1 reads SGHVS; CDR2 reads FQNEAQ. The complete variable domain, with remaining parts taken from reference TRBV7-8 and TRBJ2-6, reads GAGVSQSPRYKVAKRGQDVALRCDPISGHVSLFWYQQALGQGPEFLTYFQNEAQLDKSGLPSDRFFAERPEGSVSTLKIQRTQQEDSAVYLCASSPFGLAGGLAGANVLTFGAGSRLTVL.

This clone appeared a single time. The chain joins TRBV5-6 to TRBJ1-6; a weak D match, TRBD1 (6 bases). Looked up from germline, CDR1 is SGHDT and CDR2 is YYEEEE. The V end was cut by 3 bases, the J end by 10 bases, with 20 bases between. This CDR3 contains 16 residues. CDR3 sequence: CASSWGVTGLGSPLHF. The CDR3, as DNA: TGTGCCAGCAGCTGGGGGGTCACAGGGCTGGGATCACCCCTCCACTTT.

Comments on this clone: Mismatch with germline at one junction end may stem from a read error. The chain has TRBV7-2 and TRBJ2-7; D tentatively fits TRBD1 or TRBD2 (5 bases each). Germline CDR1 SGHTA, CDR2 FQGNSA. This CDR3 region has 13 residues. The CDR3 DNA is TGTGCCAGCAGCTTCCCCGGGACCAAGATGAGGCACTTC. It specifies CASSFPGTKMRHF.

CDR3 nucleotides: TGTGCCAGCAGCTTAGCGGCAGCCACAGATACGCAGTATTTT. Translation: CASSLAAATDTQYF. The chain combines TRBV11-3 with TRBJ2-3, with D uncertain. The V end was cut by 1 base, the J end by 2 bases, with 7 bases between. This CDR3 has 14 residues. CDR1 and CDR2 from the germline V gene are SGHNT and YENEEA.

The chain couples TRBV19 to TRBJ2-7, with D unclear. The CDR3 runs 13 residues. Trimming took 6 bases from V and 1 from J, leaving 10 bases between them. Germline values: CDR1 LNHDA, CDR2 SQIVND (reference sequence). CDR3 sequence: CASSQTRSYEQYF. Here the CDR3 DNA reads TGTGCCAGTAGCCAGACTCGGTCCTACGAGCAGTACTTC.